The present entry profiles one T cell receptor (beta chain) with its context. The antigen is not known. This record comes from a study of cytomegalovirus exposure and HLA in healthy donors. Study-wide findings and caveats: It was 150 or so TCR beta chains that were listed as cytomegalovirus-associated. Confirmation in vitro established that three CMV-associated chains were specific for CMV antigens. After further analysis at a later stage, roughly 16,000 TCR beta sequences were associated with HLA alleles at 0.05 false discovery rate. V- and J-gene trimming of TCR beta was linked (in a later analysis) to a missense DCLRE1C variant.

With 60 Vbeta and 13 Jbeta primers, the PCR was carried out. Sequencing was performed with immunoSEQ multiplex PCR; in TCRdb, only in-frame clones are kept and a portion is missing. Among 160,000 or so clones listed, less than 85% were seen once. The CDR3 runs to 15 residues. From germline, CDR1 is MGHDK and CDR2 SYGVNS. Trimming took off 2 bases at V and 6 bases at J, with 14 bases between the two ends. Sequencing was done on a sample of PBMCs. This chain connects TRBV25-1 to TRBJ2-1, with D possibly TRBD2 on 5 matching bases. This TCR was sampled from a man aged 55-75 years in good health and CMV-seronegative. CDR3 sequence reads: CASSEPGAGVNEQFF. CDR3 nucleotides: TGTGCCAGCAGTGAACCCGGCGCGGGTGTCAATGAGCAGTTCTTC.